These T cell receptor beta chains were read from a single sample in a study of cytomegalovirus exposure and HLA in healthy donors. Using immunoSEQ multiplex PCR, the repertoire was profiled, and TCRdb retains in-frame clones only, with some absent. This sample yields 100,000 to 150,000 clones, of which roughly 72% are seen a single time; around 1.8% belongs to the top ten. Specimen: PBMCs. The receptors derive from a woman aged 45-59 years in good health and CMV-seronegative. Both conserved end residues are part of each CDR3. Fields, in order: J gene, V gene, clone size, D gene, CDR3 DNA, CDR3 protein. D genes are given only for firm matches. The size of a clone is reported for some rows only, either as once, few or many, or as a class for expanded clones.

TRBJ2-2	TRBV27	.	TRBD2	TGTGCCAGCAGGACTCTAGCGGGACAGAACACCGGGGAGCTGTTTTTT	CASRTLAGQNTGELFF
TRBJ1-2	TRBV27	.	TRBD1	TGTGCCACCTCTCCGGATGGGACAGGAGTAGACTATGGCTACACCTTC	CATSPDGTGVDYGYTF
TRBJ2-2	TRBV2	.	TRBD1	TGTGCCAGCACAAGGGACAGGGCACAACTGGCCGGGGAGCTGTTTTTT	CASTRDRAQLAGELFF
TRBJ2-2	TRBV28	.	TRBD2	TGTGCCAGCAGTAACCCCCCGGGGACTAGCGGGGGACGAACCGGGGAGCTGTTTTTT	CASSNPPGTSGGRTGELFF
TRBJ1-5	TRBV7-2	.	.	TGTGCCAGCAGCCCAGGCCAGGGGAGGCCCCAGCATTTT	CASSPGQGRPQHF
TRBJ2-2	TRBV19	.	.	TGTGCCAGTAGATATCCGGGACTTAGGAACACCGGGGAGCTGTTTTTT	CASRYPGLRNTGELFF
TRBJ1-1	TRBV6-5	few	.	TGTGCCAGCAGTTTCAAACAGAAAGCTTTCTTT	CASSFKQKAFF
TRBJ2-5	TRBV7-7	.	.	TGTGCTAGCAGCTCTAGTGGGCAGGGTCAAGAGACCCAGTACTTC	CASSSSGQGQETQYF
TRBJ2-1	TRBV7-9	.	.	TGTGCCAGCAGCTTACTTCAGTACAATGAGCAGTTCTTC	CASSLLQYNEQFF
TRBJ2-1	TRBV5-1	few	TRBD2	TGCGCCAGCAGCGTGGGGACTAGCGGGACCTACTACAATGAGCAGTTCTTC	CASSVGTSGTYYNEQFF
TRBJ2-1	TRBV6-5	.	.	TGTGCCAGCAGGCCAACCATCAGCTCCTACAATGAGCAGTTCTTC	CASRPTISSYNEQFF
TRBJ1-2	TRBV30	.	TRBD1	TGTGCCTGGGGGCGGGGACAGGGGGCTGGCTACACCTTC	CAWGRGQGAGYTF
TRBJ1-5	TRBV5-1	.	.	TGCGCCAGCAGCCTGACGGGGGAACAGCCCCAGCATTTT	CASSLTGEQPQHF
TRBJ1-5	TRBV5-8	.	.	TGTGCCAGCAGCTCCAGGGGCAATCAGCCCCAGCATTTT	CASSSRGNQPQHF
TRBJ2-6	TRBV9	once	TRBD1	TGTGCCAGCAGCGTCAGACAGGGTTCTGCACGTTTGTCTGGGGCCAACGTCCTGACTTTC	CASSVRQGSARLSGANVLTF
TRBJ2-1	TRBV7-9	.	TRBD2	TGTGCCAGCAGCAAAGCGGGAGTTCCTGCCCAGAGACAGGTCGGGCAGTTCTTC	CASSKAGVPAQRQVGQFF
TRBJ1-4	TRBV19	once	TRBD1	TGTGCCAGTAGTCCAGGGGGGTCTAATGAAAAACTGTTTTTT	CASSPGGSNEKLFF
TRBJ2-3	TRBV5-1	.	.	TGCGCCAGCAGCTTCGAGGGGGTCCGCACAGATACGCAGTATTTT	CASSFEGVRTDTQYF
TRBJ1-1	TRBV29-1	.	.	TGCAGCGGGCAGGGTTTGAACACTGAAGCTTTCTTT	CSGQGLNTEAFF
TRBJ2-1	TRBV7-2	.	.	TGTGCCAGCAGCTTACTGAGGAGGGCCGGAAATGAGCAGTTCTTC	CASSLLRRAGNEQFF
TRBJ2-6	TRBV28	.	.	TGTGCCAGCAGCCCCCCGAGGGTCACTGGGGCCAACGTCCTGACTTTC	CASSPPRVTGANVLTF
TRBJ2-7	TRBV11-2	.	.	TGTGCCAGCACGGGACAAACCTACGAGCAGTACTTC	CASTGQTYEQYF
TRBJ2-1	TRBV6-1	.	TRBD2	TGTGCCAGCAGTGGACTAGCGGGTAACAATGAGCAGTTCTTC	CASSGLAGNNEQFF
TRBJ1-1	TRBV10-3	few	TRBD1	TGTGCCATCAGTGAGGACAGGGGGTTGAACACTGAAGCTTTCTTT	CAISEDRGLNTEAFF
TRBJ1-1	TRBV6-6	.	.	TGTGCCAGCAGTTTGCAGGGTGACGACACTGAAGCTTTCTTT	CASSLQGDDTEAFF
TRBJ2-7	TRBV27	.	.	TGTGCCAGCAGTTTGGCCGGGTTGGGTGTATACGAGCAGTACTTC	CASSLAGLGVYEQYF
TRBJ2-1	TRBV25-1	few	TRBD2	TGTGCCAGCAGTGCAGCGGGAGGCCAGCTCTCCTACAATGAGCAGTTCTTC	CASSAAGGQLSYNEQFF
TRBJ2-1	TRBV11-3	.	.	TGTGCCAGCAGCCAACCGAGCGGCTCCTACAATGAGCAGTTCTTC	CASSQPSGSYNEQFF
TRBJ2-5	TRBV5-4	.	TRBD2	TGTGCCAGCAGGGTGGCGGGACTAGCGGGAGCAGCCGGGGAGACCCAGTACTTC	CASRVAGLAGAAGETQYF
TRBJ2-6	TRBV28	.	.	TGTGCCAGCAACAGGGCCAACGTCCTGACTTTC	CASNRANVLTF
TRBJ2-3	TRBV4-2	.	.	TGTGCCAGCAGCCCCTTCCCGGGGACTAGCACAGATACGCAGTATTTT	CASSPFPGTSTDTQYF
TRBJ1-1	TRBV5-6	.	.	TGTGCCAGCAGCTTGGAATCCGGTATGTCTGAAGCTTTCTTT	CASSLESGMSEAFF
TRBJ1-2	TRBV6-5	.	TRBD1	TGTGCCAGCAGTCGGACAGGGCAGGATGGCTACCCCTTC	CASSRTGQDGYPF